This is a list of T cell receptor beta chains from one sample in a study of cytomegalovirus exposure and HLA in healthy donors. Sequencing used immunoSEQ multiplex PCR; TCRdb keeps in-frame clones, though not all of them. The top ten hold over 1.5% of the sample, which has about 200,000 clones, roughly 73% seen once. Sequencing input: PBMCs. The receptors come from a woman aged 25 to 39 in good health and CMV-seronegative. CDR3s include the opening cysteine and the closing phenylalanine or tryptophan. Fields, in order: V gene, clone size, CDR3 length, D gene, J gene, CDR3 protein, CDR3 DNA. The D gene is left open where the match is weak. Clone size, where shown, is once, few, many, or a class for clones that have expanded.

TRBV10-3,NA,15,TRBD2,TRBJ2-1,CAITRGAGLTNEQFF,TGTGCCATCACCCGGGGAGCGGGATTAACTAATGAGCAGTTCTTC
TRBV6-1,NA,14,NA,TRBJ2-3,CASSEAHRANTQYF,TGTGCCAGCAGTGAAGCTCACAGGGCCAATACGCAGTATTTT
TRBV6-1,NA,17,NA,TRBJ1-1,CASSEWELAGGSTEAFF,TGTGCCAGCAGTGAATGGGAGTTAGCTGGGGGGAGCACTGAAGCTTTCTTT
TRBV6-4,NA,18,TRBD2,TRBJ2-6,CASSDSGLAGPGANVLTF,TGTGCCAGCAGTGACTCGGGACTAGCGGGGCCTGGGGCCAACGTCCTGACTTTC
TRBV18,NA,15,NA,TRBJ2-1,CASSPQGTSYNEQFF,TGTGCCAGCTCACCGCAGGGCACTTCCTACAATGAGCAGTTCTTC
TRBV9,NA,17,NA,TRBJ2-1,CASSVRPSLPSYNEQFF,TGTGCCAGCAGCGTACGCCCTAGCTTACCCTCCTACAATGAGCAGTTCTTC
TRBV5-6,NA,13,NA,TRBJ1-1,CASSDSPRTEAFF,TGTGCCAGCTCGGACAGCCCGAGGACTGAAGCTTTCTTT
TRBV10-2,NA,17,TRBD2,TRBJ2-3,CASSEDLTSGGTDTQYF,TGCGCCAGCAGTGAGGATCTGACTAGCGGGGGCACAGATACGCAGTATTTT
TRBV11-2,NA,15,TRBD1,TRBJ1-6,CASSLTGTGNSPLHF,TGTGCCAGCAGCTTAACGGGGACAGGGAATTCACCCCTCCACTTT
TRBV29-1,NA,16,TRBD2,TRBJ2-7,CSVEDARGGAIGEQYF,TGCAGCGTTGAAGATGCCCGGGGGGGCGCAATAGGGGAGCAGTACTTC
TRBV2,NA,14,TRBD1,TRBJ1-2,CASSEQTGGYGYTF,TGTGCCAGCAGTGAGCAGACAGGGGGCTATGGCTACACCTTC
TRBV19,NA,13,TRBD1,TRBJ1-2,CASNLPPGQAPSF,TGTGCCAGTAATCTCCCTCCAGGACAGGCTCCCTCCTTC
TRBV13,NA,15,TRBD2,TRBJ2-1,CASSHSGGLAGKWFF,TGTGCCAGCAGCCACTCGGGGGGGCTAGCGGGAAAGTGGTTCTTC
TRBV6-1,NA,14,NA,TRBJ2-5,CASSETGRRETQYF,TGTGCCAGCAGTGAGACTGGGAGACGGGAGACCCAGTACTTC
TRBV7-6,NA,15,NA,TRBJ2-7,CASSLGGGGAYEQYF,TGTGCCAGCAGCTTAGGGGGGGGCGGGGCGTACGAGCAGTACTTC
TRBV7-2,NA,13,NA,TRBJ2-1,CASSLTPGYEQFF,TGTGCCAGCAGCTTAACGCCGGGATATGAGCAGTTCTTC
TRBV2,NA,17,TRBD2,TRBJ2-2,CASSELAGGRGTGELFF,TGTGCCAGCAGTGAACTAGCGGGGGGGCGCGGCACCGGGGAGCTGTTTTTT
TRBV4-2,NA,15,NA,TRBJ1-2,CASSPLGWGINDYTF,TGTGCCAGCAGCCCACTAGGGTGGGGAATCAATGACTACACCTTC
TRBV11-3,NA,14,TRBD2,TRBJ2-1,CASSASSGHNEQFF,TGTGCCAGCAGCGCGTCTAGCGGACACAATGAGCAGTTCTTC
TRBV21-1,NA,15,NA,TRBJ2-7,CASSFRDRGIYEQYF,TGTGCCAGCAGCTTTCGGGACAGGGGGATCTACGAGCAGTACTTC
TRBV10-3,once,16,TRBD1,TRBJ1-4,CAISEGPGQAGEKLFF,TGTGCCATCAGCGAAGGACCGGGACAGGCCGGGGAAAAACTGTTTTTT
TRBV10-3,NA,14,TRBD1,TRBJ1-1,CAIRADRGQVEAFF,TGTGCCATCAGGGCCGACAGGGGGCAAGTTGAAGCTTTCTTT